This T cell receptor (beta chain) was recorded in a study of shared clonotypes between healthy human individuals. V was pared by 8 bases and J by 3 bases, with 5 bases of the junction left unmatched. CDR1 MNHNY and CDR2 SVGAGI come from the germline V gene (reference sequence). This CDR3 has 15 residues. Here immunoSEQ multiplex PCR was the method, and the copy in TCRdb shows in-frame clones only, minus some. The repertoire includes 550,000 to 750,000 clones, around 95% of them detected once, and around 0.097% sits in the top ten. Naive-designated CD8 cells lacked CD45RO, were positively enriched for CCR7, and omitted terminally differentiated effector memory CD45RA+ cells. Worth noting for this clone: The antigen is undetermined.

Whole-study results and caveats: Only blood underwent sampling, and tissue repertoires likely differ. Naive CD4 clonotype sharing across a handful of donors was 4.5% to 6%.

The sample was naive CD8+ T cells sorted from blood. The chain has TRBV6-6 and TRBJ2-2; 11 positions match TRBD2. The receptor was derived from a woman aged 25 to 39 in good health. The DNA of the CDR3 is TGTGCCAGCGGGATAGCGGGAGGGTACACCGGGGAGCTGTTTTTT. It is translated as CASGIAGGYTGELFF.